These T cell receptor beta chains were read from a single sample in a study of spatial heterogeneity in lung cancer. TCRdb reanalysed the 5' RACE reads using MiXCR and keeps one entry per CDR3 protein. The sample gives some 10,000 distinct CDR3 sequences, approximately 12% of which show up once; 30% to 45% is in the top ten. Sequenced material: lung tumor tissue, taken at surgery. The receptors come from a male donor with early-stage non-small cell lung cancer. The conserved cysteine and the conserved F or W are not part of the CDR3 here.

v_call,cdr3_aa
TRBV20-1,SALSSNIQY
TRBV2,ASSTGIRGYT
TRBV27,ASSLVGTDTEAF
TRBV12-3/TRBV12-4,ASSPRMDEQY
TRBV7-9,ASSPRLLTNEQF
TRBV5-1,ASSLGVQETQY
TRBV18,ASSPGQGVATSSGANVLT
TRBV20-1,SLGDRNTEAF
TRBV2,ASSEPSGTTDTQY
TRBV11-2,ASSGDPRTDTQY
TRBV5-6,ASSLGRTDTQY
TRBV10-1,ASAKGAGEYNEQF
TRBV20-1,SAIPRQGAYEQY
TRBV6-2/TRBV6-3,ASSKGGSETQY